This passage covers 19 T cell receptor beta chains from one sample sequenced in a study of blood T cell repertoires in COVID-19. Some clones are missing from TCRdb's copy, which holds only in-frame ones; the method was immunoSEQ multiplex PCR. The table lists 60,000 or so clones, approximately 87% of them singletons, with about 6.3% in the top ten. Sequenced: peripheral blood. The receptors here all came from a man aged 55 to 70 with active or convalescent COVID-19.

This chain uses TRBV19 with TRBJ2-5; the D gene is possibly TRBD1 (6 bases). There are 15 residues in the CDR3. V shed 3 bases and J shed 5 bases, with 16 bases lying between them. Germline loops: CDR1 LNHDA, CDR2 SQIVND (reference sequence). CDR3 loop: CASSIGGSGVETQYF. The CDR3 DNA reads TGTGCCAGTAGTATTGGGGGCTCCGGAGTTGAGACCCAGTACTTC.

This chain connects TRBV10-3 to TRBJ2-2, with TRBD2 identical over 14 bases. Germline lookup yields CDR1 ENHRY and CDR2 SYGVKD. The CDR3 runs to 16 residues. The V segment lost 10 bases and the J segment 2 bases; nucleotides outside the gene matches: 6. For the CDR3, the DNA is TGTGCCAGCCGGGGGACTAGCGGGAGTAACACCGGGGAGCTGTTTTTT. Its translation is CASRGTSGSNTGELFF.

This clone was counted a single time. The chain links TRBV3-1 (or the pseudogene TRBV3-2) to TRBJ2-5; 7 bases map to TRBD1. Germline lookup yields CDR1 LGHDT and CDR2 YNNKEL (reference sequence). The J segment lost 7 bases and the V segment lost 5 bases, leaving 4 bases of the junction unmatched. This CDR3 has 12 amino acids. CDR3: CASSDRVVTQYF. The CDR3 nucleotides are TGTGCCAGCAGCGACAGGGTGGTGACCCAGTACTTC.

The CDR3 is CATRPGDMGREQYF. The CDR3 bases are TGTGCCACCAGGCCAGGGGACATGGGGCGCGAGCAGTACTTC. The V gene is TRBV2, the J gene TRBJ2-7, with D possibly being TRBD1 (6 bases). The CDR3 loop spans 14 amino acids. Germline V gene lookup returns CDR1 SNHLY and CDR2 FYNNEI. V dropped 10 bases and J dropped 6 bases, with 22 bases sitting between them.

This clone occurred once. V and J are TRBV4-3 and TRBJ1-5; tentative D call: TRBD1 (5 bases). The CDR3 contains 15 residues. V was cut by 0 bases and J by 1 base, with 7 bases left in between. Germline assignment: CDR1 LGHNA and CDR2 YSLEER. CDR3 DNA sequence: TGCGCCAGCAGCCAAGATCGGGGGAGCAATCAGCCCCAGCATTTT. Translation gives CASSQDRGSNQPQHF.

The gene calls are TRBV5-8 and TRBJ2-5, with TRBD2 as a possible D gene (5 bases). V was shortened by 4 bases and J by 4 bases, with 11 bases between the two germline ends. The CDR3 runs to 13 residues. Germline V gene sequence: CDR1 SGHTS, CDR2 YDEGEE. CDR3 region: CASSRAGAETQYF. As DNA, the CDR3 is TGTGCCAGCAGCCGGGCGGGCGCAGAGACCCAGTACTTC.

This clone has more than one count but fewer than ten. The CDR3, as DNA: TGTGCCAGCAGCCGTGGACAGGGCATATCCGACTCCTACAATGAGCAGTTCTTC. Its translation: CASSRGQGISDSYNEQFF. The gene calls are TRBV14 and TRBJ2-1; 8 bases fit TRBD1. The V segment lost 4 bases and the J segment 0 bases; nucleotides outside the gene matches: 11. The CDR3 has 18 amino acids. The germline gives CDR1 SGHDN, CDR2 FVKESK.

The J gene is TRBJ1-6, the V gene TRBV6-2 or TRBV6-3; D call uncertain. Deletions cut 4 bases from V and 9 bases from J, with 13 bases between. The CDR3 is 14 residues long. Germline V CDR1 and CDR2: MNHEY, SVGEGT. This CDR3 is CASSFLRPASPLHF. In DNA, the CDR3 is TGTGCCAGCAGTTTTCTGAGGCCCGCTTCACCCCTCCACTTT.

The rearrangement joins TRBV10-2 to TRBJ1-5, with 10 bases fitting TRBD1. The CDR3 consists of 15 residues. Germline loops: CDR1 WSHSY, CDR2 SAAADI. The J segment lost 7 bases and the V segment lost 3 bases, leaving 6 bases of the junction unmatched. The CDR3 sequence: CASSEGTGEKQPQHF. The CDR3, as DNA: TGCGCCAGCAGTGAAGGGACAGGGGAAAAGCAGCCCCAGCATTTT.

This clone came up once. CDR3 region: CASSGPGTSGSNEQFF. For the CDR3, the DNA is TGTGCCAGCAGCGGACCCGGGACTAGCGGGAGTAATGAGCAGTTCTTC. The rearrangement uses TRBV14 and TRBJ2-1; 14 bases are a match to TRBD2. From germline, CDR1 is SGHDN and CDR2 FVKESK. The length of the CDR3 is 16 residues. V was pared by 5 bases and J by 7 bases, with 7 bases of the junction left unmatched. The full variable domain, in which reference TRBV14 and TRBJ2-1 provide the parts outside the CDR3, is EAGVTQFPSHSVIEKGQTVTLRCDPISGHDNLYWYRRVMGKEIKFLLHFVKESKQDESGMPNNRFLAERTGGTYSTLKVQPAELEDSGVYFCASSGPGTSGSNEQFFGPGTRLTVL.

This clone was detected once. This CDR3 reads CASSEYLLTEARSSYEQYF. The CDR3 nucleotides read TGTGCCAGCAGCGAATACCTTTTAACTGAGGCAAGGAGCTCCTACGAGCAGTACTTC. The chain joins TRBV7-9 to TRBJ2-7; D gene uncertain. This CDR3 contains 19 residues. V lost 5 bases and J lost 0, with 26 bases in between. Germline V gene lookup returns CDR1 SEHNR and CDR2 FQNEAQ (reference sequence).

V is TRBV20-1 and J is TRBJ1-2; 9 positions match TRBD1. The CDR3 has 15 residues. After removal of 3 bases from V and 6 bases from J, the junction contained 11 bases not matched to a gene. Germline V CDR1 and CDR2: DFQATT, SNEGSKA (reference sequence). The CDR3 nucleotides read TGCAGTGCTAGTGGGACAGGGTACGGCCCGGATGGCTACACCTTC. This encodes CSASGTGYGPDGYTF.

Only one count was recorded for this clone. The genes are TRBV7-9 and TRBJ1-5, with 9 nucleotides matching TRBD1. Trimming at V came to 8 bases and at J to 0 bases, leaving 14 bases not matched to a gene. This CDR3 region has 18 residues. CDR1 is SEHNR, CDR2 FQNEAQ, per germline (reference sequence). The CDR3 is CASARQGVREYSNQPQHF. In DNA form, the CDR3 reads TGTGCCAGCGCGAGACAGGGGGTAAGAGAGTATAGCAATCAGCCCCAGCATTTT.

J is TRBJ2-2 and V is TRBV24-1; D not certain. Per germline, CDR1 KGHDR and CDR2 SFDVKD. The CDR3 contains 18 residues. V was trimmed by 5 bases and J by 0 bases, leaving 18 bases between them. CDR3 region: CATSAVPYGGSNTGELFF. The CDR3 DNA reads TGTGCCACCAGTGCCGTCCCCTACGGCGGATCGAACACCGGGGAGCTGTTTTTT.

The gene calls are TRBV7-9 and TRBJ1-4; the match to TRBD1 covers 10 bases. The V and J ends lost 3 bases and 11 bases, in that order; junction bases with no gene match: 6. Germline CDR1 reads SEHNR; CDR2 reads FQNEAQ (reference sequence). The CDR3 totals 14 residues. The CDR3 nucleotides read TGTGCCAGCAGCTTCCATACGGGACAGGGGAAACTGTTTTTT. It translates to CASSFHTGQGKLFF.

The CDR3 loop is CASSRGTSGRGEQYF. The DNA for the CDR3 is TGTGCCAGCAGCCGAGGGACTAGCGGGAGGGGCGAGCAGTACTTC. V usage is TRBV5-8 and J usage is TRBJ2-7, with TRBD2 matching over 16 bases. The CDR3 is made up of 15 amino acids. The J segment lost 6 bases and the V segment lost 4 bases, leaving 4 bases of the junction unmatched. CDR1 and CDR2 from the germline V gene are SGHTS and YDEGEE.

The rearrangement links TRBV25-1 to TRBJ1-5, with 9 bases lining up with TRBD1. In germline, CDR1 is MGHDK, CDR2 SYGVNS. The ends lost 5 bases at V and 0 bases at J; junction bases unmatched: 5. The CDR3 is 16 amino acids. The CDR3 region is CASSNRDRVSNQPQHF. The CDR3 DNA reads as TGTGCCAGCAGTAACCGGGACAGGGTTAGCAATCAGCCCCAGCATTTT.

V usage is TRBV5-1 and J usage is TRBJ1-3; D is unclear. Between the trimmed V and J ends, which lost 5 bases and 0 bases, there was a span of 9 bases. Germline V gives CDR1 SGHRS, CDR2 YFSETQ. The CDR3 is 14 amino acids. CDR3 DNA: TGCGCCAGCAGGGCGGGCTACTCTGGAAACACCATATATTTT. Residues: CASRAGYSGNTIYF.

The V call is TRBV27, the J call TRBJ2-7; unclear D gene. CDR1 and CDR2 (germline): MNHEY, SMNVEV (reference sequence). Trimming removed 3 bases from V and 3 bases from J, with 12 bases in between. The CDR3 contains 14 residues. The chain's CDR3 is CASSLMARYYEQYF. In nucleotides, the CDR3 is TGTGCCAGCAGTTTGATGGCCAGATACTACGAGCAGTACTTC.